The rows below give T cell receptor beta chains drawn from one sample of a study of cytomegalovirus exposure and HLA in healthy donors. Data came from immunoSEQ multiplex PCR; TCRdb stores just in-frame clones and leaves some out. This sample has roughly 130,000 clones, with 90% found just once. Sample: PBMCs. These TCRs come from a young woman in good health and CMV-seropositive. CDR3s include the opening cysteine and the closing phenylalanine or tryptophan.

J: TRBJ2-7
V: TRBV5-1
CDR3: CASSVRTLDRISYEQYF

J: TRBJ2-7
V: TRBV18
CDR3: CASSPRQAYEQYF

J: TRBJ2-7
V: TRBV18
CDR3: CASSPGNYEQYF

J: TRBJ1-4
V: TRBV5-1
CDR3: CASSLTHRTNEKLFF

J: TRBJ2-3
V: TRBV11-2
CDR3: CASSLVGGAGDTQYF

J: TRBJ1-1
V: TRBV4-1
CDR3: CASSQTGSMNTEAFF

J: TRBJ1-5
V: TRBV6-1
CDR3: CASSPISNQPQHF

J: TRBJ2-7
V: TRBV5-1
CDR3: CASSLYGTGSYEQYF

J: TRBJ2-5
V: TRBV28
CDR3: CASSSTLHRGDYRTQYF

J: TRBJ2-1
V: TRBV2
CDR3: CASRYTSGPNNEQFF

J: TRBJ2-5
V: TRBV7-2
CDR3: CASSLAFRAETQYF

J: TRBJ2-7
V: TRBV19
CDR3: CASSSRDTFYEQYF

J: TRBJ1-5
V: TRBV2
CDR3: CASSRQGTQPQHF

J: TRBJ2-7
V: TRBV23-1
CDR3: CASSLRDTQRHEQYF

J: TRBJ2-1
V: TRBV19
CDR3: CASSIGGHEQFF

J: TRBJ2-3
V: TRBV6-1
CDR3: CASGHTDTQYF

J: TRBJ1-2
V: TRBV6-6
CDR3: CASSYSVGWTDYGYTF

J: TRBJ2-7
V: TRBV28
CDR3: CASRGLGTGVWEQYF

J: TRBJ2-7
V: TRBV19
CDR3: CASSPDTYEQYF

J: TRBJ1-4
V: TRBV6-5
CDR3: CASSYRTGGKLFF

J: TRBJ2-5
V: TRBV5-1
CDR3: CASSIGLAGGRETQYF

J: TRBJ2-3
V: TRBV15
CDR3: CATSRQTGADTQYF

J: TRBJ2-1
V: TRBV5-1
CDR3: CASSLTRGEQFF

J: TRBJ1-4
V: TRBV2
CDR3: CASSIGGIEDEKLFF

J: TRBJ2-1
V: TRBV5-1
CDR3: CASSFGQISYNEQFF

J: TRBJ2-3
V: TRBV4-1
CDR3: CASSQEFGTDTQYF

J: TRBJ2-2
V: TRBV4-1
CDR3: CASSPRLAGEQIGTGELFF

J: TRBJ2-7
V: TRBV5-1
CDR3: CASSPQGVVYEQYF

J: TRBJ2-7
V: TRBV28
CDR3: CASSLLGGRIDEQYF

J: TRBJ1-5
V: TRBV2
CDR3: CASSEEQGNQPQHF

J: TRBJ2-7
V: TRBV5-1
CDR3: CASSNPRGLREQYF

J: TRBJ2-7
V: TRBV2
CDR3: CASSEFAGTYEQYF

J: TRBJ1-2
V: TRBV5-1
CDR3: CASSLVSANYGYTF

J: TRBJ2-3
V: TRBV10-3
CDR3: CAISRKGSGSGTDTQYF

J: TRBJ1-2
V: TRBV7-9
CDR3: CASSFWSQGNGYTF

J: TRBJ2-2
V: TRBV6-1
CDR3: CASSESRSSGFGPGELFF

J: TRBJ1-4
V: TRBV6-5
CDR3: CASSHRRGREKLFF

J: TRBJ1-1
V: TRBV30
CDR3: CAWSPNGRGHLNTEAFF

J: TRBJ2-7
V: TRBV7-9
CDR3: CASSPRNYNEQYF

J: TRBJ2-1
V: TRBV5-1
CDR3: CASSRRLGGPEQFF